The clone carrying this TCR beta chain was observed at least ten times. Its antigen remains unidentified. This record belongs to a study of T cells in Graves' hyperthyroidism and ophthalmopathy. Template material for amplifying TCR beta CDR3 regions consisted of RNA transcripts. The primer set for the first-round RT-PCR of the TCR CDR3 was HTBI. TCRdb re-derived calls from the multiplex PCR reads in MiXCR, one entry per CDR3 protein. Of around 520,000 distinct CDR3 sequences listed, about an eighth are singletons. Overall study findings and caveats: A model of 13 V-J features distinguished ophthalmopathy from stable hyperthyroidism. A median approximately 6.8 months before onset, the model predicted ophthalmopathy.

An absence of ophthalmopathy progression within 18 months meant stable Graves' hyperthyroidism. Disease duration under 2 months; hyperthyroidism patients were aged 18 to 65. Trimming cost V 5 bases and J 13 bases; bases outside gene matches: 10. This CDR3 has 14 amino acids. Germline V lookup: CDR1 DFQATT, CDR2 SNEGSKA (reference sequence). This TCR was sampled from a woman aged 18-29 years with Graves' hyperthyroidism. The chain links TRBV20-1 to TRBJ2-5; 16 nucleotides match TRBD2. The sample was blood. The DNA of the CDR3 is TGCAGTGCTTCCTTGCCCGGGACTAGCGGGAGGGCGTACTTC. This translates into CSASLPGTSGRAYF.